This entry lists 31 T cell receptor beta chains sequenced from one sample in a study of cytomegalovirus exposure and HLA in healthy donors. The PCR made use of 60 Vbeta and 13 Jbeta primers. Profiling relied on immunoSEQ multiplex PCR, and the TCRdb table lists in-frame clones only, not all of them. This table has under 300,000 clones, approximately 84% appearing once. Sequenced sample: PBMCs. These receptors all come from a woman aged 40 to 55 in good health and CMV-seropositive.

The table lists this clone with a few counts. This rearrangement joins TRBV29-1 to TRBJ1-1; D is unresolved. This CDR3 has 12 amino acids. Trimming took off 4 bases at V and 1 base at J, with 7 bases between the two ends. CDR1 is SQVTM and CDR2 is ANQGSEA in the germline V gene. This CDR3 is CSVVPGNTEAFF. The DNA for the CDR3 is TGCAGCGTTGTCCCAGGGAACACTGAAGCTTTCTTT.

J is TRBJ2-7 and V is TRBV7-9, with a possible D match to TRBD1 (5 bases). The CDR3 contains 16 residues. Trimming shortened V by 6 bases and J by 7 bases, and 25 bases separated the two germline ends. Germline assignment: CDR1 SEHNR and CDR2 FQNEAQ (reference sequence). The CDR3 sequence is CASSSLGQLPLGEQYF. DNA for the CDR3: TGTGCCAGCAGTTCTCTGGGGCAGCTGCCTTTGGGGGAGCAGTACTTC.

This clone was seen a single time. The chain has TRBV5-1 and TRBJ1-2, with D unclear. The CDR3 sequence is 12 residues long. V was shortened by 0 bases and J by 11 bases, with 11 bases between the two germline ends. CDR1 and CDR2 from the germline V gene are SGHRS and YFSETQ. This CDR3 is CASSLAGVVYTF. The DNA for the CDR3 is TGCGCCAGCAGCTTGGCCGGGGTGGTATACACCTTC.

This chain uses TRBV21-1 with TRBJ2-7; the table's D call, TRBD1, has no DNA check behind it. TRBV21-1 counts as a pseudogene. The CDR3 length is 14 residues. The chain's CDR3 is CASSRQGIIHEQYF. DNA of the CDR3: TGTGCCAGCTCCCGACAGGGGATCATCCACGAGCAGTACTTC.

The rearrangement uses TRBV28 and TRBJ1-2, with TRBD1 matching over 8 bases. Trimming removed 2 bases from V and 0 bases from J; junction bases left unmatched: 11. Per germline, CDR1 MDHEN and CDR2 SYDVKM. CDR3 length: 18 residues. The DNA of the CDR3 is TGTGCCAGCAGTTTACCTAAAATCACAGGGGGACCTAACTATGGCTACACCTTC. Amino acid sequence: CASSLPKITGGPNYGYTF.

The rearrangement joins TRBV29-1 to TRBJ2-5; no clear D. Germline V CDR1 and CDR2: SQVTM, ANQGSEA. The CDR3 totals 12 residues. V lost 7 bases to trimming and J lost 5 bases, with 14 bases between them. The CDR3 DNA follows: TGCAGCGCCCGGAACCCCAGGGAGACCCAGTACTTC. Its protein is CSARNPRETQYF. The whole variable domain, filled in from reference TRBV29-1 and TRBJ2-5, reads SAVISQKPSRDICQRGTSLTIQCQVDSQVTMMFWYRQQPGQSLTLIATANQGSEATYESGFVIDKFPISRPNLTFSTLTVSNMSPEDSSIYLCSARNPRETQYFGPGTRLLVL.

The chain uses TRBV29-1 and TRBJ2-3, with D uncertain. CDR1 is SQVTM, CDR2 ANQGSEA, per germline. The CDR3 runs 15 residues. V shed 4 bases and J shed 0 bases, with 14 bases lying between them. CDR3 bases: TGCAGCGTTGCTTCAAGGAGAGTTAGCACAGATACGCAGTATTTT. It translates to CSVASRRVSTDTQYF.

The CDR3 nucleotides read TGTGCCAGCAGCTTGGCGGGTCTACGCGGAGGCGAAAATGGGGAGCTGTTTTTT. Translated: CASSLAGLRGGENGELFF. The chain links TRBV11-2 to TRBJ2-2; a weak D match, TRBD2 (5 bases). The CDR3 totals 18 residues. V lost 3 bases and J 8 bases, leaving 25 bases between the germline ends. The V gene's germline CDR1 is SGHAT and CDR2 FQNNGV.

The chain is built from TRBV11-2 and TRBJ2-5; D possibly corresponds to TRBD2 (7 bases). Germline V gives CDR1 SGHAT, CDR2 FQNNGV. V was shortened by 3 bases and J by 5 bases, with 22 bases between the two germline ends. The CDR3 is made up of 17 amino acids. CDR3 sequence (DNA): TGTGCCAGCAGCTTTAGGGGGGGCAGAAGGAGAGGGGAGACCCAGTACTTC. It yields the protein CASSFRGGRRRGETQYF. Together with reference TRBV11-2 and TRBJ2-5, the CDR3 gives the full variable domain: EAGVAQSPRYKIIEKRQSVAFWCNPISGHATLYWYQQILGQGPKLLIQFQNNGVVDDSQLPKDRFSAERLKGVDSTLKIQPAKLEDSAVYLCASSFRGGRRRGETQYFGPGTRLLVL.

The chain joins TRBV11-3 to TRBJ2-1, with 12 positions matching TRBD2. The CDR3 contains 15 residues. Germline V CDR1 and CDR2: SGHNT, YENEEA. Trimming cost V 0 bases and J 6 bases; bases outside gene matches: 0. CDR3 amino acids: CASSLELAGGNEQFF. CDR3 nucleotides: TGTGCCAGCAGCTTAGAACTAGCGGGAGGCAATGAGCAGTTCTTC.

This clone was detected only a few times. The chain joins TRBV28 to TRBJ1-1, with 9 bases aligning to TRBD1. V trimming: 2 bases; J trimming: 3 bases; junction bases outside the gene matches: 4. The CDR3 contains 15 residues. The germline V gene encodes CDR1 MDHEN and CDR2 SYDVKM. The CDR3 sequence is CASSLEGQGHTEAFF. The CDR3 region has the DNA TGTGCCAGCAGTTTAGAGGGACAGGGACACACTGAAGCTTTCTTT. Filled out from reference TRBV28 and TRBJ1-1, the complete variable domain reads DVKVTQSSRYLVKRTGEKVFLECVQDMDHENMFWYRQDPGLGLRLIYFSYDVKMKEKGDIPEGYSVSREKKERFSLILESASTNQTSMYLCASSLEGQGHTEAFFGQGTRLTVV.

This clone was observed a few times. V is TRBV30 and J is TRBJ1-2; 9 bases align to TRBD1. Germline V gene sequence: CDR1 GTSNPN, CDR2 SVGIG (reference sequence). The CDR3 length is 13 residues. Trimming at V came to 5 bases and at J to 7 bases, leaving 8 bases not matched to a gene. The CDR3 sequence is CAWLRTGAFGYTF. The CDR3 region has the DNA TGTGCCTGGCTGAGGACAGGGGCCTTTGGCTACACCTTC.

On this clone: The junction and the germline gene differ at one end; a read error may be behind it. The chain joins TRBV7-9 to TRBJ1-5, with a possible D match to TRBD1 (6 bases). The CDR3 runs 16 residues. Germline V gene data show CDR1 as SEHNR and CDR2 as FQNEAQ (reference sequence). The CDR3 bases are TGTTCCAGCAGCTTATTCCAGGGGAATAGCAATCAGCCCCAGCATTTT. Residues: CSSSLFQGNSNQPQHF. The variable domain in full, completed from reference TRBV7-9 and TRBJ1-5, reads DTGVSQNPRHKITKRGQNVTFRCDPISEHNRLYWYRQTLGQGPEFLTYFQNEAQLEKSRLLSDRFSAERPKGSFSTLEIQRTEQGDSAMYLCSSSLFQGNSNQPQHFGDGTRLSIL.

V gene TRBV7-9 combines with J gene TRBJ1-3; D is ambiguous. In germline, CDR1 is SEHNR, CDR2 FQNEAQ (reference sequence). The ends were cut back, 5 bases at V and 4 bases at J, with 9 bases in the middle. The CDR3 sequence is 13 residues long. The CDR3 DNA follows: TGTGCCAGCAGCCTAGGGCCCGGAAACACCATATATTTT. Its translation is CASSLGPGNTIYF.

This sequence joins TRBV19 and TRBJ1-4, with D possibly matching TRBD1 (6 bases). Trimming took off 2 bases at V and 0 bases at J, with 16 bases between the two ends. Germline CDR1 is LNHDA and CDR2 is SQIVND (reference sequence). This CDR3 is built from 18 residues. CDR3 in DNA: TGTGCCAGTAGTATAATGGGGGCCACCTTTGCAACTAATGAAAAACTGTTTTTT. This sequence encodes CASSIMGATFATNEKLFF.

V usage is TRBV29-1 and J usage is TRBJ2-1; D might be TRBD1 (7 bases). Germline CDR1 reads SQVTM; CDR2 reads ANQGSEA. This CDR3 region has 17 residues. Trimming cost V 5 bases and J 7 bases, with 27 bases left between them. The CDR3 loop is CSVSPTRGLTEGNEQFF. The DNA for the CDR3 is TGCAGCGTTTCCCCAACCAGGGGGTTGACGGAGGGGAATGAGCAGTTCTTC.

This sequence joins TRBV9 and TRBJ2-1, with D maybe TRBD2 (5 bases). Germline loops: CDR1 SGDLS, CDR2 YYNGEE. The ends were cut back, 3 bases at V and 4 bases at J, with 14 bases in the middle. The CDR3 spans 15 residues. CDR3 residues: CASSAQERLYNEQFF. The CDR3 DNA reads TGTGCCAGCAGCGCGCAGGAGCGGCTTTACAATGAGCAGTTCTTC.

CDR3 bases: TGTGCCAGTAGTGCGGGTTCTGGAAACACCATATATTTT. This codes for CASSAGSGNTIYF. The chain employs TRBV28 and TRBJ1-3; D call uncertain. Trimming left V 9 bases short and J 1 base short, with 10 bases between. The CDR3 runs to 13 residues. Germline values: CDR1 MDHEN, CDR2 SYDVKM.

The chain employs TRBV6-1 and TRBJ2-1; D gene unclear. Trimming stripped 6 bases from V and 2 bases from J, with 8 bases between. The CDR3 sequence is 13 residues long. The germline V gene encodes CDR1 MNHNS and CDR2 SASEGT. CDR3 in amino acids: CASSTAAYNEQFF. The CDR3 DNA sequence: TGTGCCAGCAGCACGGCGGCCTACAATGAGCAGTTCTTC.

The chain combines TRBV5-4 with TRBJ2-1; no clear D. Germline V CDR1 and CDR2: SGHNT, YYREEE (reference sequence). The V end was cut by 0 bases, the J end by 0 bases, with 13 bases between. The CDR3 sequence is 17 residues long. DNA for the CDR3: TGTGCCAGCAGCTTGGGAGGAATTAAGAACTCCTACAATGAGCAGTTCTTC. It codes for CASSLGGIKNSYNEQFF.

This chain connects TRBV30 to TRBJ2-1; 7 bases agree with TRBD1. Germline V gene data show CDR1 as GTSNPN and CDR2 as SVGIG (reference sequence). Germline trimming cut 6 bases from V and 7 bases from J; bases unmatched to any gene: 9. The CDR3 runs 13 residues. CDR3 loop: CACRQGPTNEQFF. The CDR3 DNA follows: TGTGCCTGTAGACAGGGACCTACAAATGAGCAGTTCTTC. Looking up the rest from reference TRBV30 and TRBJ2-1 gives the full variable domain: SQTIHQWPATLVQPVGSPLSLECTVEGTSNPNLYWYRQAAGRGLQLLFYSVGIGQISSEVPQNLSASRPQDRQFILSSKKLLLSDSGFYLCACRQGPTNEQFFGPGTRLTVL.

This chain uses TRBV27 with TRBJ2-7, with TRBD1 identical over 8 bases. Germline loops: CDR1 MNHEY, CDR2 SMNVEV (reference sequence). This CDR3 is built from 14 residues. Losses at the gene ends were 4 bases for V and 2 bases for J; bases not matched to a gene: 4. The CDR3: CASSSGQGTYEQYF. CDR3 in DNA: TGTGCCAGCAGTTCCGGACAGGGAACCTACGAGCAGTACTTC.

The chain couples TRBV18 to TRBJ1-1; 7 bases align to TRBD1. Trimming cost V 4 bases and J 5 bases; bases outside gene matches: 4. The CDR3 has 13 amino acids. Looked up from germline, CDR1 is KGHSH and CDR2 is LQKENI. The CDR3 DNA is TGTGCCAGCTCACAGACAGGGTCGACTGAAGCTTTCTTT. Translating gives CASSQTGSTEAFF.

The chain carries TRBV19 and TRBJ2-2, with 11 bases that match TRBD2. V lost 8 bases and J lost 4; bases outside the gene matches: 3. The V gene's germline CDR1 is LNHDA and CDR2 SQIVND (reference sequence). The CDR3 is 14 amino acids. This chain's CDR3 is CASLLAGATGELFF. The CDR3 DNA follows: TGTGCCAGTCTACTAGCGGGGGCCACCGGGGAGCTGTTTTTT.

The CDR3, as DNA: TGCGCCAGCAGCGGGCCCGGGGCCGGAGGGCTGTGGAGGTACACTGAAGCTTTCTTT. This encodes CASSGPGAGGLWRYTEAFF. The chain combines TRBV5-1 with TRBJ1-1, with D maybe TRBD1 (5 bases). CDR1 and CDR2 (germline): SGHRS, YFSETQ. V dropped 4 bases and J dropped 3 bases, with 28 bases sitting between them. The CDR3 length is 19 residues.

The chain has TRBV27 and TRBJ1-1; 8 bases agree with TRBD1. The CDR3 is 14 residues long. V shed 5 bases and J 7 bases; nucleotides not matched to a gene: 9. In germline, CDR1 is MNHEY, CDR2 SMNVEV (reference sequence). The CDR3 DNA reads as TGTGCCAGCAGTCCAACCAACAGGGGGGGTGAAGCTTTCTTT. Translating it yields CASSPTNRGGEAFF.

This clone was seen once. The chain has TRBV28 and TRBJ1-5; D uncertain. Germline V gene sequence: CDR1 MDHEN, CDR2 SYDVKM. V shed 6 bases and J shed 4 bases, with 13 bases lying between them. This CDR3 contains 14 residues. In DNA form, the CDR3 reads TGTGCCAGCAGCCTTAGGCAGGTAAATCAGCCCCAGCATTTT. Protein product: CASSLRQVNQPQHF.

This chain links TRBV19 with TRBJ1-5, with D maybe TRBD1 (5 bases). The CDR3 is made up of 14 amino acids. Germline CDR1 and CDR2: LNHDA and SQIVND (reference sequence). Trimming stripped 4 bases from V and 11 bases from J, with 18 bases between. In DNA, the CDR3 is TGTGCCAGTAGTACAGGGTTGGGATCAATGGCCCAGCATTTT. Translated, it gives CASSTGLGSMAQHF.

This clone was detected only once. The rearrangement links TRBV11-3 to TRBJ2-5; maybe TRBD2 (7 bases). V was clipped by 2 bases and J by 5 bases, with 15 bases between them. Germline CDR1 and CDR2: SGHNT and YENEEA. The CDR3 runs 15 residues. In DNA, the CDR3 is TGTGCCAGCAGCTTAAGGGGGAGGGCCGGGGAGACCCAGTACTTC. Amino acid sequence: CASSLRGRAGETQYF. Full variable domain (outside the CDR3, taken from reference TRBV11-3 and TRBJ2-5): EAGVVQSPRYKIIEKKQPVAFWCNPISGHNTLYWYLQNLGQGPELLIRYENEEAVDDSQLPKDRFSAERLKGVDSTLKIQPAELGDSAVYLCASSLRGRAGETQYFGPGTRLLVL.

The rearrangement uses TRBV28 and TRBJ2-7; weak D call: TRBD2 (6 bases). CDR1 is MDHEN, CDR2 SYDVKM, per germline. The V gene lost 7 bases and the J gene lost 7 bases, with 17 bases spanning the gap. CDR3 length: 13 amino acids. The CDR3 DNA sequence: TGTGCCAGCAACTTAGGGAGGTCAAGGGAGCAGTACTTC. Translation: CASNLGRSREQYF.

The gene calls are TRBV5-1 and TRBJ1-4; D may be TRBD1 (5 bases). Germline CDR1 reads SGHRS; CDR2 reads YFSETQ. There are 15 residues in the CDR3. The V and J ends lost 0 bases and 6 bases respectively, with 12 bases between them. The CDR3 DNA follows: TGCGCCAGCAGCTTGGTGGGACTCCGTGATGAAAAACTGTTTTTT. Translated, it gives CASSLVGLRDEKLFF. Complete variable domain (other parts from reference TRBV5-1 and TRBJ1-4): KAGVTQTPRYLIKTRGQQVTLSCSPISGHRSVSWYQQTPGQGLQFLFEYFSETQRNKGNFPGRFSGRQFSNSRSEMNVSTLELGDSALYLCASSLVGLRDEKLFFGSGTQLSVL.